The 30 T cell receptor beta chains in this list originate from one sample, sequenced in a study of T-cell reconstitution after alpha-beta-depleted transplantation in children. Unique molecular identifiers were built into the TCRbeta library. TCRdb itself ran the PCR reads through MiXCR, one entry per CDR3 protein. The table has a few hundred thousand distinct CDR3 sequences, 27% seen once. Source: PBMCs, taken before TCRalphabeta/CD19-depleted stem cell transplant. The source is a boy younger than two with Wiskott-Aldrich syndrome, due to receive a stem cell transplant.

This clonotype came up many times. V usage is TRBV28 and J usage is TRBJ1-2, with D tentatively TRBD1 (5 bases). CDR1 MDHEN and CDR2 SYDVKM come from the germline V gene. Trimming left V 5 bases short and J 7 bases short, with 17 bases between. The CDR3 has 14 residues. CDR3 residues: CASSPGTLGLGYTF. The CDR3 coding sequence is TGTGCCAGCAGTCCCGGGACCCTGGGGCTTGGCTACACCTTC.

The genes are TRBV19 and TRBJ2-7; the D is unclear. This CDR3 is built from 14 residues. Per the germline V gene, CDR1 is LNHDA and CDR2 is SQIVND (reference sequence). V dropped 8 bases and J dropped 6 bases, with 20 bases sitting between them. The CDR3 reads CASSAKAEPLEQYF. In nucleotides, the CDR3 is TGTGCCAGTTCTGCTAAGGCGGAACCCCTCGAGCAGTACTTC.

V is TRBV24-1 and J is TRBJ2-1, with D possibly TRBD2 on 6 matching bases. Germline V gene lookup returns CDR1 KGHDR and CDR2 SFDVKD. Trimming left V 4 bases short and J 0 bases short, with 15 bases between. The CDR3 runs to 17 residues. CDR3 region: CATSDPYSGSSYNEQFF. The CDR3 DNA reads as TGTGCCACCAGTGACCCCTATAGCGGAAGCTCCTACAATGAGCAGTTCTTC.

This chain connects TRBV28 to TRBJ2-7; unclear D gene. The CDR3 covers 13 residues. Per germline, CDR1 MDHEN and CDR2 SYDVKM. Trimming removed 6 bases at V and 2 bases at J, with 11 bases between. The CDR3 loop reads CASSTAIPYEQYF. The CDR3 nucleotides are TGTGCCAGCAGCACAGCAATTCCCTACGAGCAGTACTTC.

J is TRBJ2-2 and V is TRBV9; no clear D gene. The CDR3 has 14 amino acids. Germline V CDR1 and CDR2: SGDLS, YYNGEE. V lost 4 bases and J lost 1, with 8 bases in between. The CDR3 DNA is TGTGCCAGCAGCAGGGCAAAGAACACCGGGGAGCTGTTTTTT. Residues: CASSRAKNTGELFF.

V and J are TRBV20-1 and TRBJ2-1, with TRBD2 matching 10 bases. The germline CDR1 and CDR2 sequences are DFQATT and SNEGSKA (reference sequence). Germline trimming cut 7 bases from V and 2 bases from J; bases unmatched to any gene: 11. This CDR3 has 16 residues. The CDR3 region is CSGAGGSKGAYNEQFF. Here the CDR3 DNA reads TGCAGTGGAGCGGGAGGGTCAAAAGGGGCCTACAATGAGCAGTTCTTC.

The CDR3, as DNA: TGTGCCAGCAGTGAATTCAGCGGGCGAGAAGAGACCCAGTACTTC. Residues: CASSEFSGREETQYF. The chain combines TRBV2 with TRBJ2-5; D is perhaps TRBD2 (6 bases). Germline V gene data show CDR1 as SNHLY and CDR2 as FYNNEI. V shed 2 bases and J shed 3 bases, with 13 bases lying between them. The CDR3 runs to 15 residues.

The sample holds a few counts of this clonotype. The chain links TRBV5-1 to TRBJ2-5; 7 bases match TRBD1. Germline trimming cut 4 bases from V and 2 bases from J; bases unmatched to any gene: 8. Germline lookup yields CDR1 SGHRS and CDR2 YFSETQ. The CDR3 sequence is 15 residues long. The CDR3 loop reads CASSRKGDSQETQYF. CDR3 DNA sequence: TGCGCCAGCAGCAGGAAAGGGGACAGTCAAGAGACCCAGTACTTC.

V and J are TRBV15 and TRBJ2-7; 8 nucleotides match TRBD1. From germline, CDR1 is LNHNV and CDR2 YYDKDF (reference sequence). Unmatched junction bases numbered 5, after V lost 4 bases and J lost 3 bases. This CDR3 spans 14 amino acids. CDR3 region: CATSTDRVVYEQYF. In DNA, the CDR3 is TGTGCCACCAGCACGGACAGGGTGGTCTACGAGCAGTACTTC. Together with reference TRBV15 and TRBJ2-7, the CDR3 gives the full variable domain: DAMVIQNPRYQVTQFGKPVTLSCSQTLNHNVMYWYQQKSSQAPKLLFHYYDKDFNNEADTPDNFQSRRPNTSFCFLDIRSPGLGDTAMYLCATSTDRVVYEQYFGPGTRLTVT.

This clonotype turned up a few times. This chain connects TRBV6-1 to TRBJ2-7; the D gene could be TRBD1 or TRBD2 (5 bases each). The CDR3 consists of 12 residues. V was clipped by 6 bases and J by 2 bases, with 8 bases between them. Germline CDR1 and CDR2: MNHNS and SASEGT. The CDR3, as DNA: TGTGCCAGCAGGAGGGGAACCTACGAGCAGTACTTC. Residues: CASRRGTYEQYF.

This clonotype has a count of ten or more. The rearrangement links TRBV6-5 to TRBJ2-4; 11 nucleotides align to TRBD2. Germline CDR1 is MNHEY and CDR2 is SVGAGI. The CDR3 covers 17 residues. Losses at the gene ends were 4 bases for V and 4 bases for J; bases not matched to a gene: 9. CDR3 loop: CASSLLGTSGVKNIQYF. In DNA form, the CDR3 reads TGTGCCAGCAGTTTATTAGGGACTAGCGGAGTTAAAAACATTCAGTACTTC.

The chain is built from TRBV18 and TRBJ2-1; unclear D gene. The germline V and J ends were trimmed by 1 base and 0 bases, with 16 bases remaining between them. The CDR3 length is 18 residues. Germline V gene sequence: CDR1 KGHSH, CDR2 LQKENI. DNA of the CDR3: TGTGCCAGCTCACCACTGAGCAGCCTCCCCAGCTCCTACAATGAGCAGTTCTTC. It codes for CASSPLSSLPSSYNEQFF.

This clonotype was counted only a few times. The DNA of the CDR3 is TGTGCCAGCAGTCCTTGGCCTTTAGCTAGCACAGATACGCAGTATTTT. Translation gives CASSPWPLASTDTQYF. V and J are TRBV28 and TRBJ2-3; D gene uncertain. CDR1 and CDR2 (germline): MDHEN, SYDVKM. The CDR3 is made up of 16 amino acids. V gave up 5 bases and J gave up 0 bases, with 15 bases separating them.

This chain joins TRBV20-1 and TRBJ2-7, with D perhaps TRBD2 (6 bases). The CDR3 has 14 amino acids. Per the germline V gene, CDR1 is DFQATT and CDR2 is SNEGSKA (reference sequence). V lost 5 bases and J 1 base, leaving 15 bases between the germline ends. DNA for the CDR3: TGCAGTGCTGAGGGCGGGGCAGGTTCCTACGAGCAGTACTTC. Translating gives CSAEGGAGSYEQYF.

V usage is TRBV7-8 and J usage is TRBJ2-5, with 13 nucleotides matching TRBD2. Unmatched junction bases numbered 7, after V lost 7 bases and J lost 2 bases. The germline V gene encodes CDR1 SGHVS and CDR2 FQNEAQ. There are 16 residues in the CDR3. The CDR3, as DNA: TGTGCCAGCAAGAGGACTAGCGGGAGCCATCAAGAGACCCAGTACTTC. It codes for CASKRTSGSHQETQYF.

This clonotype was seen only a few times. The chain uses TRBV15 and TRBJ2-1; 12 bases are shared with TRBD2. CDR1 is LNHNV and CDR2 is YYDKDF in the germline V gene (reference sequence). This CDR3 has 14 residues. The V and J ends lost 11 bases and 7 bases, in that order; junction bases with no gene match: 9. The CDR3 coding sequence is TGTGCCTCCCGACTAGCGGGAGCTGGAAATGAGCAGTTCTTC. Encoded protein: CASRLAGAGNEQFF.

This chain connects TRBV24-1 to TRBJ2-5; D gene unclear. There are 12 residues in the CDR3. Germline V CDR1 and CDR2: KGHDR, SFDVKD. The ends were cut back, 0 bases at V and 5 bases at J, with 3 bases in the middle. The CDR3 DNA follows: TGTGCCACCAGTGATTTGATCGAGACCCAGTACTTC. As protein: CATSDLIETQYF.

CDR3 sequence (DNA): TGTGCCAGCAGCCCCCGGACAGGGATTGAGTTGGATACGCAGTATTTT. It codes for CASSPRTGIELDTQYF. The rearrangement joins TRBV21-1 to TRBJ2-3; TRBD1 is the table's D call and was not checked against the DNA. TRBV21-1 is a documented pseudogene. The CDR3 is 16 residues long.

CDR3 DNA: TGCAGTGCTAGCCTCCTTCAGGGCCACGAGCAGTACTTC. Its protein is CSASLLQGHEQYF. The chain joins TRBV20-1 to TRBJ2-7; D perhaps matches TRBD1 (5 bases). CDR1 is DFQATT, CDR2 SNEGSKA, per germline (reference sequence). Trimming cost V 3 bases and J 5 bases, with 14 bases left between them. This CDR3 comprises 13 residues.

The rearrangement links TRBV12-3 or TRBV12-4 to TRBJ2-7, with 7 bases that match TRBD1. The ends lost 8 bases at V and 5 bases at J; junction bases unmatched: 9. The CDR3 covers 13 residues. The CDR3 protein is CASGATGPNEQYF. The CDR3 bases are TGTGCCAGCGGGGCGACAGGGCCCAACGAGCAGTACTTC.

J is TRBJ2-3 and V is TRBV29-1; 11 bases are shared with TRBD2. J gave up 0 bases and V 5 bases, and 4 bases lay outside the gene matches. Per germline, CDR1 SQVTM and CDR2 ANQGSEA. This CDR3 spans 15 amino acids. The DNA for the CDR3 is TGCAGCGTTCGCGGGACTAGCGGCAGCACAGATACGCAGTATTTT. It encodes CSVRGTSGSTDTQYF.

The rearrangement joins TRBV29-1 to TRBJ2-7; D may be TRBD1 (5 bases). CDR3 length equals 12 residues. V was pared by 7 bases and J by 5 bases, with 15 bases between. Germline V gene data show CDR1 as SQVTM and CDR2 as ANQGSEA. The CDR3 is CSATGRFDEQYF. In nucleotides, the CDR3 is TGCAGCGCAACAGGTAGATTCGACGAGCAGTACTTC.

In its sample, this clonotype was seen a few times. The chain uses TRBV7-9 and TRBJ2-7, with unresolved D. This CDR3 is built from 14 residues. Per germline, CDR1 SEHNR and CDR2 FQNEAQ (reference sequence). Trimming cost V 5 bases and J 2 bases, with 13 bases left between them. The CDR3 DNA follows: TGTGCCAGCAGCCCAATTGATCCTGCCTACGAGCAGTACTTC. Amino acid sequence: CASSPIDPAYEQYF.

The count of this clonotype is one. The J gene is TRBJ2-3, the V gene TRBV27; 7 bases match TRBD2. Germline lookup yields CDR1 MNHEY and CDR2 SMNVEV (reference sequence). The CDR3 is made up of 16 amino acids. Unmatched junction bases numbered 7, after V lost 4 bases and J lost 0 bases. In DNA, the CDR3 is TGTGCCAGCAGTTGGGGTAGCGGGTCTAGCACAGATACGCAGTATTTT. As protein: CASSWGSGSSTDTQYF.

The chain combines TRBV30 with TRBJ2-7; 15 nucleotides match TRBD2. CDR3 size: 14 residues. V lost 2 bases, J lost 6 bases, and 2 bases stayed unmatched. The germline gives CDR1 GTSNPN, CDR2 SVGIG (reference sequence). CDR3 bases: TGTGCCTGGAGTAGGACTAGCGGGAGGGCCGAGCAGTACTTC. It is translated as CAWSRTSGRAEQYF.

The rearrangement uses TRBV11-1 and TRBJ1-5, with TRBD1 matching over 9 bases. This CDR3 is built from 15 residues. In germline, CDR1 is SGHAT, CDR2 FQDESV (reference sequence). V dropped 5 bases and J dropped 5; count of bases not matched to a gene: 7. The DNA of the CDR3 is TGTGCCAGCAGCCTCGGGACAGGGACAGATCAGCCCCAGCATTTT. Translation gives CASSLGTGTDQPQHF.

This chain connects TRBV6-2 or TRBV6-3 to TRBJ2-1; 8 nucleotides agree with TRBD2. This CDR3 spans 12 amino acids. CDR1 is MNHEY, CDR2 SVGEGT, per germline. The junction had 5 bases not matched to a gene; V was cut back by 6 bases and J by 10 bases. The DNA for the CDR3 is TGTGCCAGCAGGCCAACTAGCGGAGAGCAGTTCTTC. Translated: CASRPTSGEQFF.

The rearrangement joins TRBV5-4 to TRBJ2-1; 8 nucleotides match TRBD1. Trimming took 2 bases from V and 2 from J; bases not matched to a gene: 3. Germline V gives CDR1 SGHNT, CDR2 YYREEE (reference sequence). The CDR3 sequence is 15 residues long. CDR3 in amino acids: CASSFSQGAYNEQFF. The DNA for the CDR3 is TGTGCCAGCAGCTTTTCACAGGGGGCCTACAATGAGCAGTTCTTC.

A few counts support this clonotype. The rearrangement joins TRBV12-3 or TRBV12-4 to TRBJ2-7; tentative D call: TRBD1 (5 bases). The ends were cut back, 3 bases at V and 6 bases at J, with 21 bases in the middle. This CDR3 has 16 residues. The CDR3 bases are TGTGCCAGCAGTTTTAGCAGGACACGAGGTTCCGCCGAGCAGTACTTC. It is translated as CASSFSRTRGSAEQYF.

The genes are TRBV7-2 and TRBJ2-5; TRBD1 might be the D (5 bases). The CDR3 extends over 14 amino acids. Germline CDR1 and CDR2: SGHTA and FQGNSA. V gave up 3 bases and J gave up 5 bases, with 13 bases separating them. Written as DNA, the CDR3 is TGTGCCAGCAGCTTCCAGTCCTCAGGGGAGACCCAGTACTTC. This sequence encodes CASSFQSSGETQYF.